The 29 T cell receptor beta chains below were found in one sample sequenced in a study of cytomegalovirus exposure and HLA in healthy donors. PCR used 60 Vbeta primers and 13 Jbeta primers. Profiling relied on immunoSEQ multiplex PCR, and the TCRdb table lists in-frame clones only, not all of them. The table includes 90,000 to 110,000 clones, over 80% detected once. The specimen was PBMCs. The receptors stem from a man aged 25-40 years in good health and CMV-seropositive.

The chain links TRBV6-1 to TRBJ2-7, with 9 nucleotides matching TRBD1. After removal of 8 bases from V and 6 bases from J, the junction contained 8 bases not matched to a gene. Germline loops: CDR1 MNHNS, CDR2 SASEGT. The CDR3 extends over 13 amino acids. In DNA form, the CDR3 reads TGTGCCAGCTTGGAGACAGGGGGGGGCGAGCAGTACTTC. Translating it yields CASLETGGGEQYF.

The chain links TRBV5-1 to TRBJ1-2; the match to TRBD1 covers 7 bases. The V gene end was trimmed by 0 bases and the J gene end by 6 bases; junction bases not matched to a gene: 5. The CDR3 contains 14 residues. From germline, CDR1 is SGHRS and CDR2 YFSETQ. The CDR3 DNA reads TGCGCCAGCAGCTTGGGGGGCAGGGGGAATGGCTACACCTTC. This gives the protein CASSLGGRGNGYTF.

The chain uses TRBV27 and TRBJ2-5; D may be TRBD1 (5 bases). Judging by the DNA end, TRBJ2-7 fits better; the J call may be wrong. The CDR3 is 14 amino acids. Germline loops: CDR1 MNHEY, CDR2 SMNVEV (reference sequence). CDR3 nucleotides: TGTGCCAGCAGGTTCGGAAGGGGTGCCCACGAGCAGTACTTC. The encoded protein is CASRFGRGAHEQYF.

This chain joins TRBV19 and TRBJ1-6; D unclear. Germline CDR1 and CDR2: LNHDA and SQIVND (reference sequence). The CDR3 extends over 18 amino acids. V dropped 7 bases and J dropped 4 bases, with 23 bases sitting between them. CDR3 amino acids: CASTPGGKAYQYNSPLHF. The CDR3, as DNA: TGTGCCAGTACCCCCGGCGGGAAGGCGTATCAATATAATTCACCCCTCCACTTT.

CDR3 amino acids: CASRLGDRGYNTEAFF. CDR3 DNA sequence: TGTGCCAGTAGGCTCGGGGACAGGGGGTACAACACTGAAGCTTTCTTT. The rearrangement links TRBV19 to TRBJ1-1, with 11 nucleotides matching TRBD1. CDR1 is LNHDA and CDR2 is SQIVND in the germline V gene (reference sequence). The CDR3 is 16 residues long. V lost 6 bases to trimming and J lost 2 bases; unmatched junction nucleotides: 8.

The J gene is TRBJ2-5, the V gene TRBV7-9, with D possibly TRBD2 on 6 matching bases. Between the trimmed V and J ends, which lost 5 bases and 3 bases, there was a span of 16 bases. This CDR3 has 15 amino acids. Germline loops: CDR1 SEHNR, CDR2 FQNEAQ (reference sequence). The CDR3 region is CASSKTRLPEETQYF. CDR3 nucleotides: TGTGCCAGCAGCAAGACTAGACTACCAGAAGAGACCCAGTACTTC.

This chain connects TRBV5-1 to TRBJ1-3, with D unclear. The V end lost 4 bases, the J end lost 8 bases, and 13 bases lay between the germline ends. Looked up from germline, CDR1 is SGHRS and CDR2 is YFSETQ. This CDR3 region has 13 residues. In DNA, the CDR3 is TGCGCCAGCAGCCCCTCCCATGGCCACACCATATATTTT. This gives the protein CASSPSHGHTIYF. The entire variable domain, with the rest obtained from reference TRBV5-1 and TRBJ1-3, is as follows: KAGVTQTPRYLIKTRGQQVTLSCSPISGHRSVSWYQQTPGQGLQFLFEYFSETQRNKGNFPGRFSGRQFSNSRSEMNVSTLELGDSALYLCASSPSHGHTIYFGEGSWLTVV.

The J gene is TRBJ2-3, the V gene TRBV6-1; D is possibly TRBD2 (7 bases). This CDR3 has 16 residues. Between the trimmed V and J ends, which lost 2 bases and 2 bases, there was a span of 14 bases. The germline V gene encodes CDR1 MNHNS and CDR2 SASEGT. Here the CDR3 reads CASSERAGASTDTQYF. The CDR3, as DNA: TGTGCCAGCAGTGAACGGGCGGGGGCTTCCACAGATACGCAGTATTTT.

Concerning this clone itself: The same CDR3 arises from other DNA sequences in this sample as well. The V call is TRBV9, the J call TRBJ1-2; 8 bases are shared with TRBD1. The CDR3 has 14 residues. V dropped 2 bases and J dropped 3; count of bases not matched to a gene: 3. From germline, CDR1 is SGDLS and CDR2 YYNGEE. CDR3 bases: TGTGCCAGCAGCGTTGGGACAGGCGACTATGGCTACACCTTC. It translates to CASSVGTGDYGYTF.

CDR3 nucleotide sequence: TGTGCCAGCAGTGTCGGGACACAACTTAATTCACCCCTCCACTTT. It codes for CASSVGTQLNSPLHF. The rearrangement uses TRBV2 and TRBJ1-6; D may be TRBD1 (6 bases). This CDR3 is 15 amino acids long. Germline V gene lookup returns CDR1 SNHLY and CDR2 FYNNEI. Deletions cut 4 bases from V and 6 bases from J, with 13 bases between. Variable domain in full (rest from reference TRBV2 and TRBJ1-6): EPEVTQTPSHQVTQMGQEVILRCVPISNHLYFYWYRQILGQKVEFLVSFYNNEISEKSEIFDDQFSVERPDGSNFTLKIRSTKLEDSAMYFCASSVGTQLNSPLHFGNGTRLTVT.

The chain carries TRBV4-3 and TRBJ1-2; the match to TRBD1 covers 8 bases. The CDR3 has 17 amino acids. Losses at the gene ends were 1 base for V and 5 bases for J; bases not matched to a gene: 12. The germline V gene encodes CDR1 LGHNA and CDR2 YSLEER. The CDR3 bases are TGCGCCAGCAGCCAAGTAGGGGCAGGGGGCATGGATTATGGCTACACCTTC. Protein: CASSQVGAGGMDYGYTF.

The chain carries TRBV28 and TRBJ1-2; D perhaps matches TRBD1 (6 bases). With 7 bases removed from V and 5 bases from J, the gap between germline ends came to 20 bases. The CDR3 runs to 15 residues. The germline V gene has CDR1 MDHEN and CDR2 SYDVKM. CDR3 DNA: TGTGCCAGCACCCTAGGGGGTGGGATTGGTTATGGCTACACCTTC. It specifies CASTLGGGIGYGYTF.

The rearrangement joins TRBV10-2 to TRBJ1-4; D gene ambiguous. This CDR3 has 15 amino acids. From germline, CDR1 is WSHSY and CDR2 SAAADI. The V and J ends lost 8 bases and 8 bases respectively, with 21 bases between them. As DNA, the CDR3 is TGCGCCAGCGGAGACCCGGGAGTGGGGAACGAAAAACTGTTTTTT. Translation: CASGDPGVGNEKLFF.

The chain employs TRBV5-6 and TRBJ1-5; 10 nucleotides match TRBD1. The germline gives CDR1 SGHDT, CDR2 YYEEEE. The trim removed 3 bases at V and 4 bases at J, leaving 10 bases unmatched. This CDR3 has 17 residues. The CDR3 protein is CASSSNVGTGDNQPQHF. CDR3 sequence (DNA): TGTGCCAGCAGCTCGAATGTCGGGACAGGGGATAATCAGCCCCAGCATTTT. Complete variable domain (other parts from reference TRBV5-6 and TRBJ1-5): DAGVTQSPTHLIKTRGQQVTLRCSPKSGHDTVSWYQQALGQGPQFIFQYYEEEERQRGNFPDRFSGHQFPNYSSELNVNALLLGDSALYLCASSSNVGTGDNQPQHFGDGTRLSIL.

The chain uses TRBV2 and TRBJ1-2, with 10 bases matching TRBD1. There are 13 residues in the CDR3. Germline values: CDR1 SNHLY, CDR2 FYNNEI. The ends lost 4 bases at V and 4 bases at J; junction bases unmatched: 0. The CDR3 region has the DNA TGTGCCAGCAGTGGGACAGGGGGCTATGGCTACACCTTC. It specifies CASSGTGGYGYTF.

The V and J genes are TRBV6-4 and TRBJ2-7; 10 bases are a match to TRBD2. The J segment lost 1 base and the V segment lost 6 bases, leaving 12 bases of the junction unmatched. This CDR3 comprises 17 residues. The germline CDR1 and CDR2 sequences are MRHNA and SNTAGT. CDR3 residues: CASRGIAGGSPSYEQYF. The CDR3 nucleotides read TGTGCCAGCAGGGGGATAGCGGGAGGCTCCCCTTCCTACGAGCAGTACTTC.

V is TRBV5-4 and J is TRBJ2-3; weak D call: TRBD2 (7 bases). V was trimmed by 4 bases and J by 5 bases, leaving 17 bases between them. CDR1 and CDR2 (germline): SGHNT, YYREEE (reference sequence). The CDR3 length is 15 residues. CDR3 DNA: TGTGCCAGCAGCGGAACGGGGGGCTGGATAGATACGCAGTATTTT. It codes for CASSGTGGWIDTQYF.

This clone was counted between two and nine times. The chain uses TRBV28 and TRBJ1-2, with 9 bases matching TRBD1. There are 14 residues in the CDR3. Germline CDR1 is MDHEN and CDR2 is SYDVKM. With V trimmed by 6 bases and J by 4 bases, 6 bases remained unmatched. The CDR3 DNA is TGTGCCAGCAGAACAGGGGGCGCCGGCTATGGCTACACCTTC. Its translation is CASRTGGAGYGYTF.

The rearrangement uses TRBV5-4 and TRBJ2-7; possible D gene TRBD2, 5 bases. CDR1 and CDR2 from the germline V gene are SGHNT and YYREEE (reference sequence). Trimming took 3 bases from V and 1 from J, leaving 11 bases between them. CDR3 length equals 14 residues. CDR3: CASSSLTGSYEQYF. The CDR3 DNA follows: TGTGCCAGCAGCTCCCTGACGGGATCCTACGAGCAGTACTTC.

The J gene is TRBJ2-6, the V gene TRBV7-2; no definite D call. CDR3 size: 15 residues. Trimming cost V 5 bases and J 0 bases, with 8 bases left between them. CDR1 is SGHTA and CDR2 is FQGNSA in the germline V gene. The CDR3 DNA follows: TGTGCCAGCAGCCCGGGTCCCTCTGGGGCCAACGTCCTGACTTTC. It specifies CASSPGPSGANVLTF. Filled out from reference TRBV7-2 and TRBJ2-6, the complete variable domain reads GAGVSQSPSNKVTEKGKDVELRCDPISGHTALYWYRQSLGQGLEFLIYFQGNSAPDKSGLPSDRFSAERTGGSVSTLTIQRTQQEDSAVYLCASSPGPSGANVLTFGAGSRLTVL.

The rearrangement uses TRBV5-1 and TRBJ1-1, with D possibly being TRBD1 (5 bases). Germline V gene data show CDR1 as SGHRS and CDR2 as YFSETQ. CDR3 length: 13 amino acids. V lost 7 bases and J lost 0, with 10 bases in between. CDR3 loop: CASRETVNTEAFF. DNA of the CDR3: TGCGCCAGCCGGGAGACAGTGAACACTGAAGCTTTCTTT. Drawing the rest from reference TRBV5-1 and TRBJ1-1, the complete variable domain is KAGVTQTPRYLIKTRGQQVTLSCSPISGHRSVSWYQQTPGQGLQFLFEYFSETQRNKGNFPGRFSGRQFSNSRSEMNVSTLELGDSALYLCASRETVNTEAFFGQGTRLTVV.

V and J are TRBV28 and TRBJ2-3, with 10 nucleotides matching TRBD2. The germline CDR1 and CDR2 sequences are MDHEN and SYDVKM. The J segment lost 5 bases and the V segment lost 5 bases, leaving 16 bases of the junction unmatched. There are 18 residues in the CDR3. CDR3: CASSLRRSSGGAVDTQYF. CDR3 nucleotide sequence: TGTGCCAGCAGTCTAAGGCGGTCCAGCGGGGGGGCCGTAGATACGCAGTATTTT.

This chain uses TRBV30 with TRBJ1-4; 9 nucleotides line up with TRBD1. CDR3 length: 15 residues. With 0 bases clipped from V and 4 bases from J, the junction kept 3 bases outside the gene matches. Per germline, CDR1 GTSNPN and CDR2 SVGIG (reference sequence). The CDR3 region has the DNA TGTGCCTGGAGTGTTACAGGGGGCCTTAATGAAAAACTGTTTTTT. This encodes CAWSVTGGLNEKLFF. Full variable domain (remainder filled in from reference TRBV30 and TRBJ1-4): SQTIHQWPATLVQPVGSPLSLECTVEGTSNPNLYWYRQAAGRGLQLLFYSVGIGQISSEVPQNLSASRPQDRQFILSSKKLLLSDSGFYLCAWSVTGGLNEKLFFGSGTQLSVL.

This clone came up a few times. V is TRBV18 and J is TRBJ2-5, with 11 bases aligning to TRBD2. The CDR3 runs 14 residues. Trimming took 6 bases from V and 9 from J; bases not matched to a gene: 9. Germline-derived CDR1 and CDR2 are KGHSH and LQKENI. CDR3 sequence (DNA): TGTGCCAGCTCTCCCCCGACTAGCGGGGCTTCCCAGTACTTC. Translating gives CASSPPTSGASQYF.

This chain links TRBV11-2 with TRBJ2-3, with D hard to call. V lost 8 bases, J lost 0 bases, and 6 bases lay in between. Germline V gene lookup returns CDR1 SGHAT and CDR2 FQNNGV. The CDR3 consists of 12 residues. The CDR3 region is CASEQSTDTQYF. As DNA, the CDR3 is TGTGCCAGCGAACAGAGCACAGATACGCAGTATTTT.

This chain connects TRBV28 to TRBJ1-4; 7 bases map to TRBD1. CDR3 size: 15 residues. V dropped 0 bases and J dropped 8; count of bases not matched to a gene: 6. Germline V gene data show CDR1 as MDHEN and CDR2 as SYDVKM. Here the CDR3 DNA reads TGTGCCAGCAGTTTATGGAGTCAGGGGGAGGAAAAACTGTTTTTT. Its translation: CASSLWSQGEEKLFF.

The rearrangement joins TRBV5-4 to TRBJ1-4; 7 positions agree with TRBD1. The CDR3 has 14 amino acids. Trimming cost V 3 bases and J 7 bases; bases outside gene matches: 6. Germline V gene lookup returns CDR1 SGHNT and CDR2 YYREEE (reference sequence). This CDR3 reads CASSWTGSGEKLFF. CDR3 bases: TGTGCCAGCAGCTGGACAGGAAGCGGTGAAAAACTGTTTTTT.

The chain combines TRBV18 with TRBJ1-5; no clear D gene. The CDR3 has 15 residues. V dropped 0 bases and J dropped 5 bases, with 11 bases sitting between them. Per the germline V gene, CDR1 is KGHSH and CDR2 is LQKENI. The CDR3: CASSPPGGRDQPQHF. Here the CDR3 DNA reads TGTGCCAGCTCACCACCCGGCGGGAGAGATCAGCCCCAGCATTTT. Filled out from reference TRBV18 and TRBJ1-5, the complete variable domain reads NAGVMQNPRHLVRRRGQEARLRCSPMKGHSHVYWYRQLPEEGLKFMVYLQKENIIDESGMPKERFSAEFPKEGPSILRIQQVVRGDSAAYFCASSPPGGRDQPQHFGDGTRLSIL.

This clone was seen more than once but under ten times. The gene calls are TRBV2 and TRBJ2-3; 12 bases agree with TRBD2. The CDR3 is made up of 16 amino acids. V shed 5 bases and J 5 bases; nucleotides not matched to a gene: 8. Germline CDR1 and CDR2: SNHLY and FYNNEI. CDR3 nucleotide sequence: TGTGCCAGCAGTTGGACTAGCGGGGCCTCGGGAGATACGCAGTATTTT. Amino acids: CASSWTSGASGDTQYF.